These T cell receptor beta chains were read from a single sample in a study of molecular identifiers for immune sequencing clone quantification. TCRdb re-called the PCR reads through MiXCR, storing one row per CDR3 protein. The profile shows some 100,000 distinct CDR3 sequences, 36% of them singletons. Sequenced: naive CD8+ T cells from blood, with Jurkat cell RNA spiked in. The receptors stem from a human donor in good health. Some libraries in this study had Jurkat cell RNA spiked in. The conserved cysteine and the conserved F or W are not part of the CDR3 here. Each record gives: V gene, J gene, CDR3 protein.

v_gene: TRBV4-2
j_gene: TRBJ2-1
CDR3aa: ASRLGAKQF

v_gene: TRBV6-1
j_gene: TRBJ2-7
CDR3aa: ASSARVNEQY

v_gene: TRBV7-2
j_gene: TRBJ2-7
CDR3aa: ASSLVGGSEQY

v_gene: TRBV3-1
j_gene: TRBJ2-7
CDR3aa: ASSQGQARGRYEQY

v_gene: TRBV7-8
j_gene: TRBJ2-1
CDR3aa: ASSFRAGAAPNEQF

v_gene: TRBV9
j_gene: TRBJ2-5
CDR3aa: ASSVGDYQETQY

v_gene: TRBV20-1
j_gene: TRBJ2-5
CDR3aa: SARGLPGLAGGRTTKETQY

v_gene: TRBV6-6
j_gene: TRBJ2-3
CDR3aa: ASSYSLYTQY

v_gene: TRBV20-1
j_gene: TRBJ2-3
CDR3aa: SAPPLGADTQY

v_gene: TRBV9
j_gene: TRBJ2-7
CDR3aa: ASSPSPSGLASYEQY

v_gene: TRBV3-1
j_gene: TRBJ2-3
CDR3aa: ASSQVDSGVPDTQY

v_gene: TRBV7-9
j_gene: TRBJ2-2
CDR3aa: ASSFSYSPGELF

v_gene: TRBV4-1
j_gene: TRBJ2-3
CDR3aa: ASSQDSTDTQY

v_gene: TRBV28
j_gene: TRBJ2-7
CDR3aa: ASSAAGTSQYEQY

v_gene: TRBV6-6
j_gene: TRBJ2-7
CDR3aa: ASSYSGQNYEQY

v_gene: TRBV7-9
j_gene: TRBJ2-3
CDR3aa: ASSPYSGETDTQY

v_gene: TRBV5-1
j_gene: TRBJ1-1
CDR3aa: ASSLGDRKTEAF

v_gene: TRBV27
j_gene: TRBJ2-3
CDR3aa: ASSFGGKPSGAQY